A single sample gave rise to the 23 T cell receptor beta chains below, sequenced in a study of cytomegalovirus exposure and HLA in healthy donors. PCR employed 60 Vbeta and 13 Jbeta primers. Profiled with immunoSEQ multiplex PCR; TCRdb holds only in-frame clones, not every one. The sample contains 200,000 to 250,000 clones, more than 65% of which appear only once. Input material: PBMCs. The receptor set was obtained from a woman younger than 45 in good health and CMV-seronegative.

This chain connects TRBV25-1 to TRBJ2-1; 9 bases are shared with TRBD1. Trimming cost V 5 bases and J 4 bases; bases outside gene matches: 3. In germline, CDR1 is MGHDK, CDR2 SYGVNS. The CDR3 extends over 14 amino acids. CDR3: CASSIGTGYNEQFF. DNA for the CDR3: TGTGCCAGCAGTATCGGGACAGGGTACAATGAGCAGTTCTTC.

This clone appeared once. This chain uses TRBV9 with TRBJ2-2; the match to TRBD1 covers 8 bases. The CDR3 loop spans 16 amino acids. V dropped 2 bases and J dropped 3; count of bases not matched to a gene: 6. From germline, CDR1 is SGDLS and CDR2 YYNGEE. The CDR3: CASSVYRGSDTGELFF. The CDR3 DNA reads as TGTGCCAGCAGCGTCTACAGGGGGTCAGACACCGGGGAGCTGTTTTTT.

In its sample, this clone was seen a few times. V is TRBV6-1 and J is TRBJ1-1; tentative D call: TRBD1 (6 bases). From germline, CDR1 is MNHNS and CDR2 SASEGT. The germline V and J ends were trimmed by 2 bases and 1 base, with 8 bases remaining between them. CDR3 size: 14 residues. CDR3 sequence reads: CASSEQGKNTEAFF. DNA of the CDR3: TGTGCCAGCAGTGAACAGGGGAAGAACACTGAAGCTTTCTTT.

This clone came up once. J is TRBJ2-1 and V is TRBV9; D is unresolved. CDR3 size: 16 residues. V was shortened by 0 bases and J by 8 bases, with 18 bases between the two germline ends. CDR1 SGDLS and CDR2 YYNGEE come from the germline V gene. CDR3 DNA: TGTGCCAGCAGCGTAGTTTCAGGCCAATCTTGGGATGAGCAGTTCTTC. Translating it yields CASSVVSGQSWDEQFF.

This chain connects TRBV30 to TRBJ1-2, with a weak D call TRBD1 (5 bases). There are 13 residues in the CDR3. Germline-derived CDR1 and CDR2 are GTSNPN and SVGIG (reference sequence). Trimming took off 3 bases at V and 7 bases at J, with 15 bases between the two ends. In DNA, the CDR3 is TGTGCCTGGAGGCCGGGACTCGTGGGTGGCTACACCTTC. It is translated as CAWRPGLVGGYTF. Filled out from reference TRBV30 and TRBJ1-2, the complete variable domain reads SQTIHQWPATLVQPVGSPLSLECTVEGTSNPNLYWYRQAAGRGLQLLFYSVGIGQISSEVPQNLSASRPQDRQFILSSKKLLLSDSGFYLCAWRPGLVGGYTFGSGTRLTVV.

The CDR3 here is CASSSLAGLKNEQYF. CDR3 DNA sequence: TGTGCCAGCAGTTCTTTAGCGGGACTGAAGAACGAGCAGTACTTC. The rearrangement uses TRBV27 and TRBJ2-7; TRBD2 aligns across 8 bases. This CDR3 has 15 residues. Germline CDR1 and CDR2: MNHEY and SMNVEV (reference sequence). The trim removed 4 bases at V and 5 bases at J, leaving 10 bases unmatched.

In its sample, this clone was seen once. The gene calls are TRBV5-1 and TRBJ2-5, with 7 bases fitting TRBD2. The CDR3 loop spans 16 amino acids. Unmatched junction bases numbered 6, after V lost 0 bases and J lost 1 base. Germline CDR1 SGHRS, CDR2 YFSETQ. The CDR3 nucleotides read TGCGCCAGCAGCTTGGGGGCTAGCGGAACCCAAGAGACCCAGTACTTC. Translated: CASSLGASGTQETQYF. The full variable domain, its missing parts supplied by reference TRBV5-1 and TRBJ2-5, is KAGVTQTPRYLIKTRGQQVTLSCSPISGHRSVSWYQQTPGQGLQFLFEYFSETQRNKGNFPGRFSGRQFSNSRSEMNVSTLELGDSALYLCASSLGASGTQETQYFGPGTRLLVL.

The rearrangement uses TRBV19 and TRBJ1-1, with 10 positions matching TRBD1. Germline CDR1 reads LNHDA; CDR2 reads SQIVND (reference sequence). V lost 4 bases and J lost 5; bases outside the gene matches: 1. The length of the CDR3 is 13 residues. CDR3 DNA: TGTGCCAGTAGTAGACAGGGGGCGACTGAAGCTTTCTTT. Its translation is CASSRQGATEAFF. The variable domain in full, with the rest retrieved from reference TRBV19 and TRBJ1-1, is DGGITQSPKYLFRKEGQNVTLSCEQNLNHDAMYWYRQDPGQGLRLIYYSQIVNDFQKGDIAEGYSVSREKKESFPLTVTSAQKNPTAFYLCASSRQGATEAFFGQGTRLTVV.

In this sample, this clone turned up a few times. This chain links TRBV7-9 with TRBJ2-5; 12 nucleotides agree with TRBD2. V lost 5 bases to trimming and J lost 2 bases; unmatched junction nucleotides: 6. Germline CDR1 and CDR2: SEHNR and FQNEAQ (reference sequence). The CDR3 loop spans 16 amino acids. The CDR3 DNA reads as TGTGCCAGCAGCAAACTAGCGGGAGGAACTCAAGAGACCCAGTACTTC. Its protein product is CASSKLAGGTQETQYF. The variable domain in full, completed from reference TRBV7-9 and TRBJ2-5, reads DTGVSQNPRHKITKRGQNVTFRCDPISEHNRLYWYRQTLGQGPEFLTYFQNEAQLEKSRLLSDRFSAERPKGSFSTLEIQRTEQGDSAMYLCASSKLAGGTQETQYFGPGTRLLVL.

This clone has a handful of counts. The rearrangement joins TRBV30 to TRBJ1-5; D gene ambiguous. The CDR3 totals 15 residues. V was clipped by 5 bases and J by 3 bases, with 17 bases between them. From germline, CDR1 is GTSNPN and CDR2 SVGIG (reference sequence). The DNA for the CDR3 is TGTGCCTGGGGGAGAAAAGGGCTAGACAATCAGCCCCAGCATTTT. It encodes CAWGRKGLDNQPQHF.

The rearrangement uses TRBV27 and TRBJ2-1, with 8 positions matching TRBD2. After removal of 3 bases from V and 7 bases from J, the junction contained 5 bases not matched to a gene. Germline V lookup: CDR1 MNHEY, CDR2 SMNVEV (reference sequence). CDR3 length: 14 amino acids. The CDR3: CASSFSGAINEQFF. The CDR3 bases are TGTGCCAGCAGTTTTAGCGGGGCAATAAATGAGCAGTTCTTC.

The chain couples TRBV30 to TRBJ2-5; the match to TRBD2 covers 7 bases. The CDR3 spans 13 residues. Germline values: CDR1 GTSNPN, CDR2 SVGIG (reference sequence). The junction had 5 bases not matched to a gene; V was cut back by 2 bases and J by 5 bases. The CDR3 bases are TGTGCCTGGAGTATCGGGGGAGGGGAGACCCAGTACTTC. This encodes CAWSIGGGETQYF.

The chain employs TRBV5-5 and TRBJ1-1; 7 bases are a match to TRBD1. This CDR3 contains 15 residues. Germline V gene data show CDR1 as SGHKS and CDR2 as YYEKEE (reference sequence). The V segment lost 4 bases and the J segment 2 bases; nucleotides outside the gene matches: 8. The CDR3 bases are TGTGCCAGCAGCGGCTCGACAGGGCCCAACACTGAAGCTTTCTTT. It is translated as CASSGSTGPNTEAFF.

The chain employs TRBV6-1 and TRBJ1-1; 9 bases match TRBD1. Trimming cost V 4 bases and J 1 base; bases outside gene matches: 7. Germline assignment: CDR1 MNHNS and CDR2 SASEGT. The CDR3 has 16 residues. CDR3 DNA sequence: TGTGCCAGCAGTGGCTACGGGACAGGGACGAACACTGAAGCTTTCTTT. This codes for CASSGYGTGTNTEAFF.

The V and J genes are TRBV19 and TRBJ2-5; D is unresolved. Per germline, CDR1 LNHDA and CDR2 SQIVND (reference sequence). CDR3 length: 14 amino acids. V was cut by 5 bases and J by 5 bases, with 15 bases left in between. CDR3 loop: CASSPTLYRETQYF. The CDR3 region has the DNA TGTGCCAGTAGTCCAACCTTGTATCGGGAGACCCAGTACTTC.

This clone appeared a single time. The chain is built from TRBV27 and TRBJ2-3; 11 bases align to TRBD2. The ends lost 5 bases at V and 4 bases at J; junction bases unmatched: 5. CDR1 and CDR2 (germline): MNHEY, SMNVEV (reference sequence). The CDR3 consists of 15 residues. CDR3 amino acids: CASSLAGGSSDTQYF. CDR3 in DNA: TGTGCCAGCAGTCTAGCGGGAGGATCGTCAGATACGCAGTATTTT.

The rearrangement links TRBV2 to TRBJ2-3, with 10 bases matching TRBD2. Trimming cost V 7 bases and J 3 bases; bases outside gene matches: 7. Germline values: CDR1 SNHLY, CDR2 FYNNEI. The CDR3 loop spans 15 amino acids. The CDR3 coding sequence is TGTGCCAGCAAACTTAGCGGGGGGCGAACAGATACGCAGTATTTT. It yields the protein CASKLSGGRTDTQYF.

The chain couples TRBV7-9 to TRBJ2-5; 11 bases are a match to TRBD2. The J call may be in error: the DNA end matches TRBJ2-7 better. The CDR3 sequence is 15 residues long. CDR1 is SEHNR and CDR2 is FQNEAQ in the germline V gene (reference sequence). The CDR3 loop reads CASSFETSGAYEQYF. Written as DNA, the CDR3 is TGTGCCAGCAGCTTTGAGACTAGCGGGGCCTACGAGCAGTACTTC.

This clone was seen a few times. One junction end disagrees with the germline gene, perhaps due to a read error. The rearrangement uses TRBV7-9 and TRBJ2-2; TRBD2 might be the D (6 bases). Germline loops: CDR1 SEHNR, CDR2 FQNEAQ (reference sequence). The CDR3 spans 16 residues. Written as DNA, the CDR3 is TGTTCCAGCCGGATGGGACGGGGGAAGAACACCGGGGAGCTGTTTTTT. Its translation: CSSRMGRGKNTGELFF.

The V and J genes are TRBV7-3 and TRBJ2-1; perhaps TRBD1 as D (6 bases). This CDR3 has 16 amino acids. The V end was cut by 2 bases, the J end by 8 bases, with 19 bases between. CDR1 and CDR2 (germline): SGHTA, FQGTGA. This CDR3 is CASSLPGTLPEDEQFF. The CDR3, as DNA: TGTGCCAGCAGCTTACCCGGGACACTGCCCGAGGATGAGCAGTTCTTC.

DNA for the CDR3: TGTGCCAGCAGCACGACTCTCCGGAGCACTGAAGCTTTCTTT. Protein product: CASSTTLRSTEAFF. The rearrangement uses TRBV6-1 and TRBJ1-1; D not certain. Looked up from germline, CDR1 is MNHNS and CDR2 is SASEGT. This CDR3 contains 14 residues. The V end was cut by 6 bases, the J end by 4 bases, with 15 bases between.

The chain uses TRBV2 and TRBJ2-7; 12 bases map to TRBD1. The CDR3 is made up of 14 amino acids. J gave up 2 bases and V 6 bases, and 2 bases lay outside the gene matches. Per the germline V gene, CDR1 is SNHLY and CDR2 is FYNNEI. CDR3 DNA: TGTGCCAGCAGCCGGGACAGGGGGCCCTACGAGCAGTACTTC. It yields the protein CASSRDRGPYEQYF.

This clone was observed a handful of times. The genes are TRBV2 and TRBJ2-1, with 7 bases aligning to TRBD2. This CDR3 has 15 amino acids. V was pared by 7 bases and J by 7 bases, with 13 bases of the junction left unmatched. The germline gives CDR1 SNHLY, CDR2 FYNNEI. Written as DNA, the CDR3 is TGTGCCAGCAATGACCCAGGCGGGGGTGCAAATGAGCAGTTCTTC. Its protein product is CASNDPGGGANEQFF.